This T cell receptor beta chain was recorded in a study of shared clonotypes between healthy human individuals. This table comes from immunoSEQ multiplex PCR, and its TCRdb copy is limited to in-frame clones, with some not included. Of 2 million to 2.5 million clones in the sample, 80% to 95% were seen once. V was pared by 4 bases and J by 7 bases, with 8 bases of the junction left unmatched. This CDR3 has 14 residues. Germline loops: CDR1 SNHLY, CDR2 FYNNEI. Sequencing was done on a sample of naive CD4+ T cells from PBMCs. Specified subset: CD45RA+ positively selected. The origin of this receptor is a man between 18 and 29 years old in good health. Some clones in this sample may be carry-over from other donors' samples. The rearrangement joins TRBV2 to TRBJ1-2; 8 bases align to TRBD1. The CDR3 DNA follows: TGTGCCAGCAGTGGACAGGGGAGCGAGTCTGGCTACACCTTC. Protein product: CASSGQGSESGYTF.